This T cell receptor (beta chain) was sequenced for a study of CD8+ T cells in alopecia areata. Whole-study context: A 6-month off-drug phase came after tofacitinib, which had lasted 6 to 18 months. Study-wide findings and caveats: Possibly as an HLA-related effect, TCR sharing across patients appeared less clear than in mice.

TCR sequencing used cDNA made by reverse transcription of extracted RNA. TCRdb keeps only in-frame clones here, not all; method: immunoSEQ multiplex PCR. Of 200,000 to 250,000 clones listed, less than 80% are singletons. In the case of this clone: Its antigen is still unknown.

Unmatched junction bases numbered 10, after V lost 3 bases and J lost 1 base. Germline CDR1 SGHDT, CDR2 YYEEEE. CDR3 length: 16 amino acids. The sequence derives from a human donor with alopecia areata. The rearrangement uses TRBV5-6 and TRBJ2-7; TRBD1 matches 7 bases. Material: CD4+ T cells sorted from blood, obtained at week 0. CDR3 nucleotide sequence: TGTGCCAGCAGCTACCTAGGACAGGCGACATCCTACGAGCAGTACTTC. It encodes CASSYLGQATSYEQYF.